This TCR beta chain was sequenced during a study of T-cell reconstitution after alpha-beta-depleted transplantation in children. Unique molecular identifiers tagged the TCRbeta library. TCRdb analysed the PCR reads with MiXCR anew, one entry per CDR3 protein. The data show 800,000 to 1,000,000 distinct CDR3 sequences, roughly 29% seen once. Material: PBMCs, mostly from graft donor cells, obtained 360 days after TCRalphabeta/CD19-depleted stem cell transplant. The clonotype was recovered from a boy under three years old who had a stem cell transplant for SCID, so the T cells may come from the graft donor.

The CDR3 sequence is CSARELTGVNTIYF. CDR3 DNA: TGCAGTGCTAGAGAATTGACAGGGGTAAACACCATATATTTT. V and J are TRBV20-1 and TRBJ1-3, with 8 bases identical to TRBD1. V lost 0 bases to trimming and J lost 6 bases; unmatched junction nucleotides: 4. The CDR3 length is 14 residues. Germline V gives CDR1 DFQATT, CDR2 SNEGSKA (reference sequence).